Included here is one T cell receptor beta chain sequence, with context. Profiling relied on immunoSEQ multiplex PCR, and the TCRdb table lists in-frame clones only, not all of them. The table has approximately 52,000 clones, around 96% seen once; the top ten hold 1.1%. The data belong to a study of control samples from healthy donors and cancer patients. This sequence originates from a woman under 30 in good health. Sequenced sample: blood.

The CDR3 nucleotides read TGTGCCAGCCTCGGGACAGTTTCCCCCTACGAGCAGTACTTC. Translated, it gives CASLGTVSPYEQYF. The chain combines TRBV19 with TRBJ2-7; TRBD1 aligns across 7 bases. The CDR3 extends over 14 amino acids. With 9 bases clipped from V and 2 bases from J, the junction kept 10 bases outside the gene matches. Germline V gene data show CDR1 as LNHDA and CDR2 as SQIVND (reference sequence).